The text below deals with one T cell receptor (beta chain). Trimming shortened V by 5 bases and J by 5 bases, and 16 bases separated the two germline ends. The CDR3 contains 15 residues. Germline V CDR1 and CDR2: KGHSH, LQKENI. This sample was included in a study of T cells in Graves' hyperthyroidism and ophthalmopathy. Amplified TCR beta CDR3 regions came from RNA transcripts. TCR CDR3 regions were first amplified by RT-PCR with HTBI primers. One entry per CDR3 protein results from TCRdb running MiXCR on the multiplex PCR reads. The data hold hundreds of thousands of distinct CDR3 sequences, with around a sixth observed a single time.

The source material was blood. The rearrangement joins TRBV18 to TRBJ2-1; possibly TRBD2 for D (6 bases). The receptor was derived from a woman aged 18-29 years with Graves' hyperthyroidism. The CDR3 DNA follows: TGTGCCAGCTCATCTCCGGGACTTCAGAACAATGAGCAGTTCTTC. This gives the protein CASSSPGLQNNEQFF.